Listed below are T cell receptor beta chains from one sample, sequenced in a study of low-dose radiotherapy and immunotherapy resistance in tumors. TCRdb independently ran MiXCR on the reads; one entry per CDR3 protein. The sample has around 65,000 distinct CDR3 sequences, approximately 25% seen once. Sequencing was performed on PBMCs, taken before treatment. These TCRs come from a male donor with rectosigmoid adenocarcinoma. CDR3s include the opening cysteine and the closing phenylalanine or tryptophan. A D gene is named only where the DNA matches it firmly. Where a row states a size, it is once, few, many or the class of an expanded clone; other rows omit it.

CSARGTGANYGYTF	TGCAGTGCACGCGGGACAGGGGCTAACTATGGCTACACCTTC	TRBD1	TRBV20-1	many	TRBJ1-2
CASSVTGAPSGNTIYF	TGTGCCAGCAGCGTTACTGGGGCCCCCTCTGGAAACACCATATATTTT	NA	TRBV9	NA	TRBJ1-3
CASSPGTSGSRTGELFF	TGTGCCAGCTCACCCGGGACTAGCGGGAGTCGAACCGGGGAGCTGTTTTTT	TRBD2	TRBV18	many	TRBJ2-2
CASSRTGEGYTF	TGTGCCAGCAGCAGGACAGGGGAGGGCTACACCTTC	TRBD1	TRBV7-9	many	TRBJ1-2
CASSQGYLAGGTPSYLNTGELFF	TGCGCCAGCAGCCAAGGCTATCTAGCGGGGGGAACACCATCATACTTGAACACCGGGGAGCTGTTTTTT	TRBD2	TRBV4-3	many	TRBJ2-2
CASSLVKAGNTIYF	TGTGCCAGCAGTTTGGTAAAGGCTGGAAACACCATATATTTT	NA	TRBV12-3/TRBV12-4	many	TRBJ1-3
CASSDGPGEIELFF	TGTGCCAGCAGCGACGGACCGGGAGAGATTGAGCTGTTTTTT	NA	TRBV7-9	many	TRBJ2-2
CASSGQALNYEQYF	TGTGCCAGCAGCGGACAGGCCTTAAACTACGAGCAGTACTTC	TRBD1	TRBV7-9	many	TRBJ2-7
CASSLGQRGNQETQYF	TGCGCCAGCAGCTTGGGCCAGCGGGGGAACCAAGAGACCCAGTACTTC	TRBD2	TRBV5-1	many	TRBJ2-5
CASSLSQNRSPLHF	TGTGCCAGCAGTTTATCACAGAACCGTTCACCCCTCCACTTT	NA	TRBV28	many	TRBJ1-6
CASSQFTGESSYEQYF	TGCGCCAGCAGTCAATTTACAGGGGAAAGCTCCTACGAGCAGTACTTC	TRBD1	TRBV23-1	many	TRBJ2-7
CASSSDRPYEQYF	TGTGCCAGCAGTTCAGACAGGCCCTACGAGCAGTACTTC	NA	TRBV28	many	TRBJ2-7
CASSKGDRRQETQYF	TGCGCCAGCAGCAAAGGGGACAGGCGCCAAGAGACCCAGTACTTC	TRBD1	TRBV5-1	few	TRBJ2-5
CASSLAGPAAYEQYF	TGTGCCAGCAGCTTAGCGGGCCCGGCCGCCTACGAGCAGTACTTC	NA	TRBV7-2	many	TRBJ2-7
CASSQYPGLAGLAAYEQYF	TGCGCCAGCAGCCAATACCCCGGGCTAGCGGGACTGGCCGCCTACGAGCAGTACTTC	TRBD2	TRBV4-1	medium-sized	TRBJ2-7
CASSYGRNLNTEAFF	TGTGCCAGCAGTTACGGCAGGAACTTGAACACTGAAGCTTTCTTT	NA	TRBV6-2/TRBV6-3	many	TRBJ1-1
CASSLGTGKDIATDTQYF	TGTGCCAGCAGTCTTGGGACGGGGAAAGATATAGCGACAGATACGCAGTATTTT	NA	TRBV7-9	many	TRBJ2-3
CSVERAAKSSYNEQFF	TGCAGCGTTGAACGAGCGGCAAAGAGCTCCTACAATGAGCAGTTCTTC	NA	TRBV29-1	many	TRBJ2-1
CASNPLIEGAGSDTQYF	TGTGCCAGCAACCCCCTGATTGAGGGAGCGGGGTCAGATACGCAGTATTTT	TRBD2	TRBV28	once	TRBJ2-3
CASSQELGRETQYF	TGCGCCAGCAGCCAGGAACTAGGGAGGGAGACGCAGTATTTT	TRBD2	TRBV4-3	many	TRBJ2-3
CASCLNGNEQFF	TGTGCCAGCTGCCTAAACGGGAATGAGCAGTTCTTC	NA	TRBV7-9	many	TRBJ2-1
CASSLGAGGSYEQYF	TGTGCCAGCAGCTTAGGGGCTGGGGGGAGCTACGAGCAGTACTTC	NA	TRBV11-2	NA	TRBJ2-7
CASSQPDRLSTEAFF	TGCGCCAGCAGCCAACCGGACAGGTTGAGCACTGAAGCTTTCTTT	TRBD1	TRBV4-1	NA	TRBJ1-1
CASSYFHPSNRAGNQPQHF	TGTGCCAGCAGTTACTTCCACCCCTCGAACAGAGCAGGTAATCAGCCCCAGCATTTT	NA	TRBV6-6	NA	TRBJ1-5
CASKRPSGVYSPLHF	TGTGCCAGCAAGAGGCCCTCAGGGGTATATTCACCCCTCCACTTT	NA	TRBV28	many	TRBJ1-6
CASSSGDRYTEAFF	TGTGCCAGCAGTTCCGGGGATCGGTACACTGAAGCTTTCTTT	NA	TRBV27	many	TRBJ1-1
CASSKNTGRNTEAFF	TGTGCCAGCAGCAAAAACACAGGGCGGAACACTGAAGCTTTCTTT	NA	TRBV7-8	many	TRBJ1-1
CASRTGKWGLTDTQYF	TGTGCCAGCAGGACCGGGAAGTGGGGACTCACAGATACGCAGTATTTT	NA	TRBV12-3/TRBV12-4	NA	TRBJ2-3
CASSSDREGQPQHF	TGTGCCAGCAGTTCCGACAGGGAAGGTCAGCCCCAGCATTTT	TRBD1	TRBV12-3/TRBV12-4	many	TRBJ1-5
CASSSGGAGYEQYF	TGTGCCAGCAGCTCCGGGGGGGCCGGCTACGAGCAGTACTTC	TRBD2	TRBV7-2	many	TRBJ2-7
CATSVGTGRTEAFF	TGTGCCACATCTGTAGGGACAGGGAGGACTGAAGCTTTCTTT	TRBD1	TRBV12-3/TRBV12-4	NA	TRBJ1-1
CASSFWGLAYEQYF	TGTGCCAGCAGTTTTTGGGGGCTTGCCTACGAGCAGTACTTC	NA	TRBV28	many	TRBJ2-7
CASGLGDQPQHF	TGTGCTAGTGGTTTAGGGGATCAGCCCCAGCATTTT	NA	TRBV12-5	many	TRBJ1-5
CASSHGQGDYNEQFF	TGTGCCAGCAGCCATGGACAGGGGGACTACAATGAGCAGTTCTTC	TRBD1	TRBV6-1	few	TRBJ2-1
CASSFPKNLGDTGELFF	TGTGCCAGCAGTTTTCCCAAAAATCTGGGGGACACCGGGGAGCTGTTTTTT	NA	TRBV12-3/TRBV12-4	many	TRBJ2-2
CASSGQGTPDLGTQYF	TGTGCCAGCAGTGGCCAGGGCACTCCGGACCTTGGTACGCAGTATTTT	NA	TRBV2	many	TRBJ2-3
CASSPLLERETAGELFFF	NA	NA	TRBV28	few	TRBJ2-2
CASSSGQGNSADTQYF	TGTGCCAGCAGCTCAGGACAGGGGAATAGTGCAGATACGCAGTATTTT	TRBD1	TRBV7-9	many	TRBJ2-3
CASSLLWGGSDEQYF	TGTGCCAGCAGTTTGTTGTGGGGGGGCAGCGACGAGCAGTACTTC	NA	TRBV28	many	TRBJ2-7
CASSLAPGASYEQYF	TGCGCCAGCAGCTTGGCCCCGGGGGCTAGTTACGAGCAGTACTTC	NA	TRBV5-1	many	TRBJ2-7
CASSLGQISNQPQHF	TGTGCCAGCAGCCTCGGACAGATTAGCAATCAGCCCCAGCATTTT	NA	TRBV28	many	TRBJ1-5
CASSGTGTEAFF	TGTGCCAGCAGTGGCACGGGCACTGAAGCTTTCTTT	NA	TRBV2	NA	TRBJ1-1
CASSQQDSNQPQHF	TGTGCCAGCAGCCAACAGGATAGCAATCAGCCCCAGCATTTT	NA	TRBV7-2	medium-sized	TRBJ1-5
CASSEGPGGYNEQFF	TGTGCCAGCAGTGAAGGGCCCGGGGGGTACAATGAGCAGTTCTTC	TRBD2	TRBV25-1	many	TRBJ2-1
CASSPNRVYTQYF	TGTGCCAGCAGCCCCAATCGGGTCTATACGCAGTATTTT	NA	TRBV7-9	NA	TRBJ2-3
CASSSGGYVNEQFF	TGCGCCAGCAGTAGCGGGGGGTATGTGAATGAGCAGTTCTTC	TRBD2	TRBV23-1	many	TRBJ2-1
CASSQGLAGYNEQFF	TGCGCCAGCAGCCAAGGACTAGCGGGCTACAATGAGCAGTTCTTC	TRBD2	TRBV4-1	NA	TRBJ2-1
CASSPLPQETQYF	TGTGCCAGCAGCCCGTTGCCACAAGAGACCCAGTACTTC	NA	TRBV7-2	NA	TRBJ2-5
CASSGGGSKNIQYF	TGTGCCAGCAGTGGGGGAGGATCCAAAAACATTCAGTACTTC	NA	TRBV6-2/TRBV6-3	medium-sized	TRBJ2-4
CASSLGAAASYNEQFF	TGTGCCAGCAGCTTAGGGGCGGCAGCCTCCTACAATGAGCAGTTCTTC	NA	TRBV7-9	many	TRBJ2-1
CASSSQGGSYEQYF	TGTGCCAGCAGCTCCCAGGGGGGCTCCTACGAGCAGTACTTC	NA	TRBV5-4	NA	TRBJ2-7
CASSFSGAVSPLHF	TGTGCCAGCAGTTTTTCGGGGGCCGTTTCACCCCTCCACTTT	NA	TRBV12-3/TRBV12-4	many	TRBJ1-6
CASSPDRFNQPQHF	TGTGCCAGCAGCCCCGACAGATTCAATCAGCCCCAGCATTTT	NA	TRBV7-9	many	TRBJ1-5
CASSLARINQPQHF	TGCGCCAGCAGCTTGGCAAGGATTAATCAGCCCCAGCATTTT	NA	TRBV5-1	NA	TRBJ1-5
CASSLDLEGSGELFF	TGTGCCAGCAGCTTAGATTTGGAGGGTTCCGGGGAGCTGTTTTTT	NA	TRBV11-2	NA	TRBJ2-2
CATKNAGSRNEKLFF	TGTGCCACGAAAAACGCGGGATCCCGGAATGAAAAACTGTTTTTT	NA	TRBV10-3	many	TRBJ1-4
CASSPRTGFDNEQFF	TGTGCCAGCTCTCCGAGGACAGGGTTCGACAATGAGCAGTTCTTC	TRBD1	TRBV18	many	TRBJ2-1
CASSYALTGGQYF	TGTGCCAGCAGTTACGCCCTGACAGGCGGGCAGTACTTC	NA	TRBV6-2/TRBV6-3	many	TRBJ2-7
CATSDMGQETQHF	TGTGCCACCAGTGATATGGGTCAAGAGACCCAGCATTTT	NA	TRBV24-1	NA	TRBJ1-5